This is a list of T cell receptor beta chains from one sample in a study of blood T cell repertoires in COVID-19. Profiled with immunoSEQ multiplex PCR; TCRdb holds only in-frame clones, not every one. This table has 300,000 or so clones, 70% to 90% appearing once. The sequencing sample was made of peripheral blood. These receptors originate from a woman aged 40 to 50 with acute or convalescent COVID-19. Each CDR3 is given with its conserved first and last residue. The D gene is left open where the match is weak. Part of the rows lack a size; the others show once, few, many or a class for expanded clones.

D	V	J	size	DNA	CDR3
-	TRBV6-6	TRBJ1-1	-	TGTGCCACCGGGGGACTGTTAAACACTGAAGCTTTCTTT	CATGGLLNTEAFF
TRBD2	TRBV18	TRBJ2-5	-	TGTGCCAGCTCACCACCGGCCGGGAGGGAGACCCAGTACTTC	CASSPPAGRETQYF
TRBD1	TRBV3-1/TRBV3-2	TRBJ1-2	-	TGTGCCAGCAGCCAAGATACAGGGGACTATGGCTACACCTTC	CASSQDTGDYGYTF
-	TRBV5-1	TRBJ1-5	-	TGCGCCAGCAGCTTGGCCGGGGATCAGCCCCAGCATTTT	CASSLAGDQPQHF
TRBD1	TRBV29-1	TRBJ1-1	once	TGCAGCGTTGCGGCAGGGGGCATGAACACTGAAGCTTTCTTT	CSVAAGGMNTEAFF
TRBD1	TRBV9	TRBJ2-2	once	TGTGCCAGCAGCACCTCAAATCAGGGGGCAGGCGGGGAGCTGTTTTTT	CASSTSNQGAGGELFF
TRBD1	TRBV7-2	TRBJ1-5	-	TGTGCCAGCAGCCATACAGGGGGCCACCAGCCCCAGCATTTT	CASSHTGGHQPQHF
TRBD2	TRBV7-2	TRBJ2-1	few	TGTGCCAGCAGCCCCAATCGCGGGGGGGCCTCTAATGAGCAGTTCTTC	CASSPNRGGASNEQFF
-	TRBV10-1	TRBJ1-1	-	TGCGCCAGCAGTGAAACCGCTATGAACACTGAAGCTTTCTTT	CASSETAMNTEAFF
-	TRBV14	TRBJ1-1	-	TGTGCCAGCAGCCAAGATTGGGGGCTCCTCCGCACTGAAGCTTTCTTT	CASSQDWGLLRTEAFF
TRBD1	TRBV19	TRBJ1-2	-	TGTGCCAGTAGTATTACAGGGGGCCGGGATGGCTACACCTTC	CASSITGGRDGYTF
-	TRBV4-2	TRBJ1-2	-	TGTGCCAGCAGCGGGACTAGCTATGGCTACACCTTC	CASSGTSYGYTF
-	TRBV12-5	TRBJ2-1	-	TGTGCTAGTGGTTTGGTACCGGCGGGCAACTACAATGAGCAGTTCTTC	CASGLVPAGNYNEQFF
TRBD1	TRBV6-6	TRBJ1-1	-	TGTGCCAGCAGGGGGGACGGACAGGGGTTCACTGAAGCTTTCTTT	CASRGDGQGFTEAFF
-	TRBV4-1	TRBJ2-2	-	TGCGCCAGCAGCCCTCACATGGCAGGACACGTAGGAGGGGAGCTGTTTTTT	CASSPHMAGHVGGELFF
-	TRBV6-1	TRBJ1-5	-	TGTGCCAGCAGTGAAAGGGGCTTCCCCCAGCATTTT	CASSERGFPQHF
TRBD1	TRBV5-4	TRBJ1-1	-	TGTGCCAGCAGCTCTCCGGGACAGGGCACTGAAGCTTTCTTT	CASSSPGQGTEAFF
TRBD1	TRBV6-5	TRBJ1-3	few	TGTGCCAGCAGCCCGACAGGGAGGGGAAACACCATATATTTT	CASSPTGRGNTIYF
-	TRBV5-1	TRBJ1-1	-	TGCGCCAGCAGCGCCCAAGGGGGGGCTCGAACGACTGAAGCTTTCTTT	CASSAQGGARTTEAFF
-	TRBV18	TRBJ1-5	-	TGTGCCAGCTCACAGGGGATTCGGGATCAGCCCCAGCATTTT	CASSQGIRDQPQHF
-	TRBV5-1	TRBJ1-4	-	TGCGCCAGCAGCTTGGAATCAGGGAAGGAAAAACTGTTTTTT	CASSLESGKEKLFF
-	TRBV10-2	TRBJ2-2	-	TGCGCCAGCAGTGGGGGGGTTTACACCGGGGAGCTGTTTTTT	CASSGGVYTGELFF
TRBD1	TRBV19	TRBJ1-2	-	TGTGCCAGTAGTCTCCGGACAGGTAGCGGCTACACCTTC	CASSLRTGSGYTF
TRBD1	TRBV6-5	TRBJ1-6	-	TGTGCCAGCACCTCGACAGGGTTGAATTCACCCCTCCACTTT	CASTSTGLNSPLHF
TRBD2	TRBV7-3	TRBJ2-1	-	TGTGCCAGCAGCTTAATACGGGGGGGCTTCAATGAGCAGTTCTTC	CASSLIRGGFNEQFF
-	TRBV6-2/TRBV6-3	TRBJ1-2	-	TGTGCCAGCAGCGAGGACACAGCTTGGAACTATGGCTACACCTTC	CASSEDTAWNYGYTF
TRBD1	TRBV12-5	TRBJ1-6	-	TGTGCTAGTGGTTTTACCCTACCGGGACAGGGGGGTTCACCCCTCCACTTT	CASGFTLPGQGGSPLHF
-	TRBV6-4	TRBJ1-1	-	TGTGCCAGCAGTGTGGACTGGGGGGCTGAAGCTTTCTTT	CASSVDWGAEAFF
-	TRBV2	TRBJ1-1	-	TGTGCCAGCATCGGTTTAACCACTGAAGCTTTCTTT	CASIGLTTEAFF
TRBD2	TRBV3-1/TRBV3-2	TRBJ2-3	-	TGTGCCAGCAGCACCCGACTGGGACTAGCGGGGGGATGGGACACGCAGTATTTT	CASSTRLGLAGGWDTQYF
-	TRBV6-5	TRBJ1-4	-	TGTGCCAGCAGTCTGGGCCCTATTGCGGAAAAACTGTTTTTT	CASSLGPIAEKLFF
-	TRBV9	TRBJ2-2	-	TGTGCCAGCAACCTTGGGCAGGGGTTCGGCGGGGAGCTGTTTTTT	CASNLGQGFGGELFF
TRBD2	TRBV20-1	TRBJ2-3	-	TGCAGTGCTAGTAGAGCGGGGGGATTCTTAGATACGCAGTATTTT	CSASRAGGFLDTQYF
-	TRBV7-8	TRBJ1-2	-	TGTGCCAGCAGCTTAGGGACTCTGTTTTATGGCTACACCTTC	CASSLGTLFYGYTF
-	TRBV27	TRBJ1-5	-	TGTGCCAGCGGGGACATTAATCAGCCCCAGCATTTT	CASGDINQPQHF
TRBD1	TRBV6-1	TRBJ1-5	-	TGTGCCAGCAGTGAATCGACAGGGCAGTATCAGCCCCAGCATTTT	CASSESTGQYQPQHF
TRBD1	TRBV5-1	TRBJ2-5	-	TGCGCCAGCAGCTTGGAGCGGGACAGGGGGGCCCAAGAGACCCAGTACTTC	CASSLERDRGAQETQYF
-	TRBV27	TRBJ2-5	-	TGTGCCAGCAGTACAGGATACGGAAGCTTCCAAGAGACCCAGTACTTC	CASSTGYGSFQETQYF
TRBD1	TRBV7-9	TRBJ1-6	-	TGTGCCAGCAGCGAGCGACAGGGGGCTAATTCACCCCTCCACTTT	CASSERQGANSPLHF